Each of the 32 T cell receptor beta chains below was sequenced from the same sample in a study of human T cells and chemical hapten exposure. As for time point: patch test 3, about 24 weeks after DPC sensitization. The treatment: therapeutic diphenylcyclopropenone sensitization with weekly scalp DPC. One entry per CDR3 protein results from TCRdb running MiXCR on the RACE reads. Among under 75,000 distinct CDR3 sequences listed, roughly 10% were seen once. The source material was whole blood, sampled in connection with sensitization to the hapten diphenylcyclopropenone (DPC). The receptor set was obtained from a woman between 50 and 59 years old with alopecia areata. Some clones in this sample may be carry-over from other donors' samples.

This clonotype has a count of ten or more. The chain couples TRBV7-6 to TRBJ2-1, with 11 bases matching TRBD2. In germline, CDR1 is SGHVS, CDR2 FNYEAQ. V shed 5 bases and J 1 base; nucleotides not matched to a gene: 4. This CDR3 region has 16 residues. The CDR3 bases are TGTGCCAGCAGCACCCGACTAGCGGGGTCCTACAATGAGCAGTTCTTC. Protein product: CASSTRLAGSYNEQFF. Based on the CDR3 plus reference TRBV7-6 and TRBJ2-1, the full variable domain is GAGVSQSPRYKVTKRGQDVALRCDPISGHVSLYWYRQALGQGPEFLTYFNYEAQQDKSGLPNDRFSAERPEGSISTLTIQRTEQRDSAMYRCASSTRLAGSYNEQFFGPGTRLTVL.

This clonotype was counted at least ten times. The V call is TRBV6-1, the J call TRBJ1-6; tentatively, D is TRBD1 (6 bases). Germline V CDR1 and CDR2: MNHNS, SASEGT. V was shortened by 2 bases and J by 7 bases, with 21 bases between the two germline ends. The CDR3 runs to 18 residues. The CDR3 reads CASSEKGVETGKNSPLHF. In nucleotides, the CDR3 is TGTGCCAGCAGTGAAAAAGGGGTCGAGACAGGAAAGAATTCACCCCTCCACTTT.

The chain joins TRBV28 to TRBJ2-1, with TRBD2 matching over 13 bases. Germline V gene sequence: CDR1 MDHEN, CDR2 SYDVKM. The V gene end was trimmed by 5 bases and the J gene end by 8 bases; junction bases not matched to a gene: 3. The CDR3 contains 14 residues. CDR3 DNA: TGTGCCAGCAGTCCGGGACTAGCGGGGCATGAGCAGTTCTTC. Encoded protein: CASSPGLAGHEQFF.

This chain links TRBV7-8 with TRBJ2-3; the D gene is possibly TRBD1 (7 bases). V gave up 6 bases and J gave up 0 bases, with 16 bases separating them. Germline CDR1 reads SGHVS; CDR2 reads FQNEAQ. This CDR3 region has 16 residues. CDR3 residues: CASSPGGTTSTDTQYF. The CDR3 nucleotides are TGTGCCAGCAGTCCAGGGGGGACCACTAGCACAGATACGCAGTATTTT. Variable domain in full (rest from reference TRBV7-8 and TRBJ2-3): GAGVSQSPRYKVAKRGQDVALRCDPISGHVSLFWYQQALGQGPEFLTYFQNEAQLDKSGLPSDRFFAERPEGSVSTLKIQRTQQEDSAVYLCASSPGGTTSTDTQYFGPGTRLTVL.

This clonotype was detected many times. J is TRBJ1-2 and V is TRBV20-1; D gene ambiguous. Looked up from germline, CDR1 is DFQATT and CDR2 is SNEGSKA (reference sequence). This CDR3 is built from 10 residues. Between the trimmed V and J ends, which lost 3 bases and 8 bases, there was a span of 7 bases. The CDR3 coding sequence is TGCAGTGCTAGGGAGTTGGGCTACACCTTC. Its translation: CSARELGYTF.

J is TRBJ2-7 and V is TRBV5-5; D possibly matches TRBD1 or TRBD2 (5 bases each). Deletions cut 1 base from V and 2 bases from J, with 7 bases between. The CDR3 is 13 residues long. Looked up from germline, CDR1 is SGHKS and CDR2 is YYEKEE (reference sequence). As DNA, the CDR3 is TGTGCCAGCAGCTTGTGGGACCCCTACGAGCAGTACTTC. Encoded protein: CASSLWDPYEQYF.

The chain joins TRBV11-1 to TRBJ2-7; D may match TRBD1 or TRBD2 (5 bases each). Germline V CDR1 and CDR2: SGHAT, FQDESV (reference sequence). The CDR3 sequence is 16 residues long. Between the trimmed V and J ends, which lost 2 bases and 1 base, there was a span of 15 bases. CDR3 nucleotides: TGTGCCAGCAGCTTAAGTCCCCGGGACCATTCCTACGAGCAGTACTTC. Translating gives CASSLSPRDHSYEQYF.

The chain is built from TRBV28 and TRBJ2-4; 10 nucleotides align to TRBD2. Losses at the gene ends were 1 base for V and 4 bases for J; bases not matched to a gene: 4. The CDR3 totals 16 residues. CDR1 is MDHEN, CDR2 SYDVKM, per germline. CDR3 sequence: CASSLSAGGLKNIQYF. The CDR3 DNA reads as TGTGCCAGCAGTTTATCAGCGGGAGGGCTGAAAAACATTCAGTACTTC.

This clonotype has a handful of counts. This chain uses TRBV5-1 with TRBJ2-7, with D perhaps matching TRBD1 (7 bases). Per the germline V gene, CDR1 is SGHRS and CDR2 is YFSETQ. The CDR3 runs 14 residues. The V end was cut by 4 bases, the J end by 1 base, with 12 bases between. This CDR3 reads CASSPGDRSYEQYF. In DNA, the CDR3 is TGCGCCAGCAGCCCGGGGGACAGATCCTACGAGCAGTACTTC. Together with reference TRBV5-1 and TRBJ2-7, the CDR3 gives the full variable domain: KAGVTQTPRYLIKTRGQQVTLSCSPISGHRSVSWYQQTPGQGLQFLFEYFSETQRNKGNFPGRFSGRQFSNSRSEMNVSTLELGDSALYLCASSPGDRSYEQYFGPGTRLTVT.

This clonotype was counted a few times. The chain has TRBV6-6 and TRBJ2-2; 10 bases agree with TRBD2. The V and J ends lost 5 bases and 1 base, in that order; junction bases with no gene match: 7. This CDR3 comprises 17 residues. From germline, CDR1 is MNHNY and CDR2 SVGAGI (reference sequence). DNA for the CDR3: TGTGCCAGCAGTGCTCGGAGACTAGCGGGGAACACCGGGGAGCTGTTTTTT. Its translation: CASSARRLAGNTGELFF.

The V and J genes are TRBV6-5 and TRBJ1-2; D may be TRBD1 (5 bases). Germline V gene sequence: CDR1 MNHEY, CDR2 SVGAGI. CDR3 length: 11 amino acids. The V end lost 8 bases, the J end lost 3 bases, and 7 bases lay between the germline ends. CDR3 protein: CASGTYYGYTF. CDR3 DNA sequence: TGTGCCAGCGGGACGTACTATGGCTACACCTTC.

The sample holds many counts of this clonotype. The chain has TRBV7-6 and TRBJ2-3; 10 positions match TRBD1. V shed 5 bases and J 2 bases; nucleotides not matched to a gene: 19. This CDR3 contains 20 residues. The V gene's germline CDR1 is SGHVS and CDR2 FNYEAQ. In DNA form, the CDR3 reads TGTGCCAGCAGCAGCAGATCCGGGACAGGGGTTATTCGAGACACAGATACGCAGTATTTT. It is translated as CASSSRSGTGVIRDTDTQYF.

This clonotype has ten or more counts. This chain joins TRBV25-1 and TRBJ2-3; a possible D gene is TRBD1 (5 bases). The ends were cut back, 4 bases at V and 0 bases at J, with 5 bases in the middle. Germline V gives CDR1 MGHDK, CDR2 SYGVNS. The CDR3 runs 13 residues. In nucleotides, the CDR3 is TGTGCCAGCAGTGGGACAAGCACAGATACGCAGTATTTT. Translated: CASSGTSTDTQYF.

This clonotype was picked up many times. The V and J genes are TRBV5-1 and TRBJ2-1, with D possibly matching TRBD1 (5 bases). V was clipped by 1 base and J by 7 bases, with 12 bases between them. This CDR3 is built from 14 residues. Germline CDR1 reads SGHRS; CDR2 reads YFSETQ. CDR3 nucleotide sequence: TGCGCCAGCAGCTTGACTCAGGGTAGTAATGAGCAGTTCTTC. Protein sequence: CASSLTQGSNEQFF.

Ten or more counts support this clonotype. This chain connects TRBV28 to TRBJ2-5; D is unclear. The CDR3 sequence is 14 residues long. Germline CDR1 reads MDHEN; CDR2 reads SYDVKM. Trimming left V 6 bases short and J 3 bases short, with 14 bases between. CDR3 sequence reads: CASSRTKSEETQYF. In nucleotides, the CDR3 is TGTGCCAGCAGCCGAACGAAATCAGAAGAGACCCAGTACTTC.

This clonotype was detected only a few times. The J gene is TRBJ2-2, the V gene TRBV7-6; no clear D. Trimming stripped 5 bases from V and 7 bases from J, with 11 bases between. Per the germline V gene, CDR1 is SGHVS and CDR2 is FNYEAQ. This CDR3 is built from 13 residues. The CDR3 sequence is CASSRRSNGELFF. CDR3 nucleotides: TGTGCCAGCAGCCGACGATCAAACGGGGAGCTGTTTTTT.

This clonotype was picked up a small number of times. The V gene is TRBV4-3, the J gene TRBJ2-7; D gene ambiguous. The CDR3 covers 15 residues. V lost 3 bases to trimming and J lost 2 bases, with 14 bases between them. Germline CDR1 reads LGHNA; CDR2 reads YSLEER. CDR3 DNA: TGCGCCAGCAGCCAGATCATGGACGGGCCCTACGAGCAGTACTTC. It translates to CASSQIMDGPYEQYF.

Of note for this clonotype: Given a much more abundant clone one base away, this may be a read error. J is TRBJ2-1 and V is TRBV14; TRBD1 or TRBD2 may be the D gene (5 bases each). Germline V gene sequence: CDR1 SGHDN, CDR2 FVKESK. The CDR3 runs to 17 residues. For the CDR3, the DNA is TGTGCCAGAAGCCAAGGACCGGGACCCAGCTCCTACAATGAGCAGTTCTTC. It is translated as CARSQGPGPSSYNEQFF. Drawing the rest from reference TRBV14 and TRBJ2-1, the complete variable domain is EAGVTQFPSHSVIEKGQTVTLRCDPISGHDNLYWYRRVMGKEIKFLLHFVKESKQDESGMPNNRFLAERTGGTYSTLKVQPAELEDSGVYFCARSQGPGPSSYNEQFFGPGTRLTVL.

This sequence joins TRBV20-1 and TRBJ1-5; D is unclear. Per the germline V gene, CDR1 is DFQATT and CDR2 is SNEGSKA (reference sequence). Trimming stripped 1 base from V and 0 bases from J, with 10 bases between. The CDR3 length is 15 residues. DNA for the CDR3: TGCAGTGCTAGAGGCTTGGGGTATAGCAATCAGCCCCAGCATTTT. This translates into CSARGLGYSNQPQHF.

This clonotype was counted only a few times. The chain joins TRBV28 to TRBJ2-3; possibly TRBD2 for D (6 bases). The ends were cut back, 7 bases at V and 1 base at J, with 15 bases in the middle. The CDR3 runs 15 residues. CDR1 and CDR2 (germline): MDHEN, SYDVKM. CDR3 residues: CASKLGGSGTDTQYF. In nucleotides, the CDR3 is TGTGCCAGCAAATTGGGGGGATCCGGCACAGATACGCAGTATTTT.

This clonotype was detected ten times or more. A junction boundary mismatches the germline segment, possibly from a read error. CDR3 nucleotides: TGTGCTAGCAGCGTGGACAGGAACACTGAAGCTTTCTTT. As protein: CASSVDRNTEAFF. V and J are TRBV7-7 and TRBJ1-1; D is possibly TRBD1 (6 bases). Looked up from germline, CDR1 is SSHAT and CDR2 is FNYEAQ (reference sequence). The CDR3 runs to 13 residues.

Ten or more counts support this clonotype. This chain uses TRBV29-1 with TRBJ1-1; no reliable D call. The CDR3 length is 14 residues. Germline-derived CDR1 and CDR2 are SQVTM and ANQGSEA. V lost 4 bases and J lost 3, with 15 bases in between. CDR3 sequence reads: CSVAVGGTYTEAFF. DNA of the CDR3: TGCAGCGTTGCCGTTGGAGGTACCTACACTGAAGCTTTCTTT.

This clonotype has more than one count but fewer than ten. The chain couples TRBV7-2 to TRBJ2-3; 14 bases are a match to TRBD2. The germline V gene has CDR1 SGHTA and CDR2 FQGNSA. This CDR3 has 16 residues. V shed 8 bases, J shed 5 bases, and the junction held 9 bases outside the gene matches. The CDR3 loop reads CASGRGTSGGRDTQYF. As DNA, the CDR3 is TGTGCCAGCGGGAGAGGGACTAGCGGGGGACGAGATACGCAGTATTTT.

This clonotype has just a few counts. The V gene is TRBV7-2, the J gene TRBJ1-5; D might be TRBD1 (5 bases). The germline V gene encodes CDR1 SGHTA and CDR2 FQGNSA. V was shortened by 2 bases and J by 4 bases, with 15 bases between the two germline ends. This CDR3 contains 16 residues. The CDR3 spells CASSLIGAPKNQPQHF. In DNA, the CDR3 is TGTGCCAGCAGCTTAATAGGGGCCCCCAAAAATCAGCCCCAGCATTTT.

This clonotype was seen a handful of times. The chain employs TRBV5-6 and TRBJ2-4; perhaps D is TRBD1 or TRBD2 (5 bases each). V lost 4 bases and J lost 13, with 18 bases in between. This CDR3 region has 13 residues. Germline-derived CDR1 and CDR2 are SGHDT and YYEEEE. CDR3 sequence: CASSPPGGRSQYF. The CDR3 coding sequence is TGTGCCAGCAGCCCACCTGGGGGTCGGTCCCAGTACTTC.

Worth noting for this clonotype: Germline is not matched at one junction end, which may reflect a read error. The J gene is TRBJ2-7, the V gene TRBV5-1; TRBD1 matches 7 bases. CDR1 is SGHRS, CDR2 YFSETQ, per germline. This CDR3 is 15 amino acids long. CDR3 sequence (DNA): TGCGCCAGCAGCTTGGCCGCTGAGGTTACAGGGGTCACGAACTTC. Protein: CASSLAAEVTGVTNF.

This clonotype was recorded at least ten times. The V gene is TRBV7-6, the J gene TRBJ1-6; no firm D call. Germline CDR1 reads SGHVS; CDR2 reads FNYEAQ. Trimming pared 1 base from V and 7 bases from J, leaving 8 bases between. The CDR3 contains 14 residues. CDR3 residues: CASSLEQNNSPLHF. The CDR3 nucleotides are TGTGCCAGCAGCTTAGAACAGAACAATTCACCCCTCCACTTT.

This clonotype was counted only a few times. The rearrangement joins TRBV20-1 to TRBJ2-3; 10 positions match TRBD2. The V segment lost 5 bases and the J segment 1 base; nucleotides outside the gene matches: 15. CDR3 size: 18 residues. From germline, CDR1 is DFQATT and CDR2 SNEGSKA (reference sequence). The CDR3 DNA sequence: TGCAGTGCTGCCCTTGGGGCTAGCGGGGGTGGTGGCACAGATACGCAGTATTTT. Residues: CSAALGASGGGGTDTQYF.

This clonotype was seen a few times. V gene TRBV28 combines with J gene TRBJ2-1; 11 bases are a match to TRBD1. The germline gives CDR1 MDHEN, CDR2 SYDVKM. Trimming cost V 4 bases and J 8 bases; bases outside gene matches: 7. CDR3 length: 15 residues. The CDR3: CASSSRDRGAYEQFF. CDR3 nucleotides: TGTGCCAGCAGTTCCCGGGACAGGGGGGCCTATGAGCAGTTCTTC.

The V gene is TRBV12-3 or TRBV12-4, the J gene TRBJ1-5; TRBD1 matches 7 bases. The CDR3 is 15 residues long. The J segment lost 3 bases and the V segment lost 1 base, leaving 3 bases of the junction unmatched. The CDR3 sequence: CASSLGRGVNQPQHF. The CDR3 nucleotides are TGTGCCAGCAGTTTAGGCAGGGGGGTCAATCAGCCCCAGCATTTT.

A few counts support this clonotype. The chain links TRBV3-1 to TRBJ2-1; 9 bases are shared with TRBD1. In germline, CDR1 is LGHDT, CDR2 YNNKEL (reference sequence). The CDR3 spans 14 residues. With V trimmed by 8 bases and J by 9 bases, 11 bases remained unmatched. CDR3 region: CASLGTGLLSEQFF. CDR3 in DNA: TGTGCCAGCCTCGGGACAGGGCTGCTGAGTGAGCAGTTCTTC.

This clonotype was counted ten times or more. V gene TRBV4-2 combines with J gene TRBJ2-7; D remains ambiguous. The V end lost 0 bases, the J end lost 6 bases, and 9 bases lay between the germline ends. Germline loops: CDR1 LGHNA, CDR2 YNFKEQ. The CDR3 is made up of 13 amino acids. The CDR3 DNA is TGTGCCAGCAGCCAAGATAGGCCAGCCGAGCAGTACTTC. As protein: CASSQDRPAEQYF.